This record concerns one TCR beta chain sequence. Its cognate antigen is unknown. The record originates from a study of blood T cells in healthy people across ages. Then a second PCR, running about 6 to 11 cycles, was carried out with a sample-barcoded 5' primer and a J-beta primer mix. MiXCR, run by TCRdb on the 5' RACE reads, gives a single entry per CDR3 protein. Found here are about 830,000 distinct CDR3 sequences, 62% of them singletons; the top ten hold roughly a quarter. V was trimmed by 2 bases and J by 3 bases, leaving 17 bases between them. The CDR3 is 16 amino acids. From germline, CDR1 is SGDLS and CDR2 YYNGEE. Study findings and constraints: It was held that diversity estimates obtained from one million T cells represented underestimates.

The specimen was blood. The V and J genes are TRBV9 and TRBJ1-1; the D is unclear. The sequence derives from a man aged 25-40 years in good health. The CDR3 DNA reads TGTGCCAGCAGCGTCACACTTCACCCTACGGACACTGAAGCTTTCTTT. This sequence encodes CASSVTLHPTDTEAFF.